The next 27 T cell receptor beta chains were all read from a single sample in a study of blood T cell repertoires in COVID-19. Clones were read by immunoSEQ multiplex PCR, and TCRdb kept only the in-frame ones, dropping some. This table holds roughly 180,000 clones, about 86% found once. Sequencing used peripheral blood. The receptors shown here come from a man aged 55-75 years with acute or convalescent COVID-19.

This chain connects TRBV4-1 to TRBJ1-3, with D uncertain. The CDR3 is made up of 15 amino acids. The germline V gene has CDR1 MGHRA and CDR2 YSYEKL. V was trimmed by 4 bases and J by 8 bases, leaving 18 bases between them. The CDR3 nucleotides read TGCGCCAGCAGCCCAAGATCTGGTCAGGTGGACACCATATATTTT. It encodes CASSPRSGQVDTIYF.

The CDR3 protein is CASSGGTGGWNEQFF. The CDR3 region has the DNA TGTGCCAGCAGTGGCGGAACAGGGGGCTGGAATGAGCAGTTCTTC. J is TRBJ2-1 and V is TRBV2; the match to TRBD1 covers 9 bases. CDR1 is SNHLY, CDR2 FYNNEI, per germline. The CDR3 is 15 residues long. With V trimmed by 4 bases and J by 7 bases, 8 bases remained unmatched.

The V call is TRBV27, the J call TRBJ2-7, with a possible D match to TRBD1 (5 bases). CDR1 MNHEY and CDR2 SMNVEV come from the germline V gene (reference sequence). Trimming took off 0 bases at V and 3 bases at J, with 12 bases between the two ends. This CDR3 spans 15 amino acids. The CDR3 region has the DNA TGTGCCAGCAGTTTATCCCCTCGGCAGGGCTACGAGCAGTACTTC. Translation gives CASSLSPRQGYEQYF.

This clone was seen once. The chain has TRBV28 and TRBJ1-1; D gene uncertain. The germline gives CDR1 MDHEN, CDR2 SYDVKM. The ends were cut back, 3 bases at V and 7 bases at J, with 9 bases in the middle. This CDR3 contains 12 residues. The CDR3 region has the DNA TGTGCCAGCAGTTTCCGCAGACTTGAAGCTTTCTTT. Protein: CASSFRRLEAFF. The entire variable domain, with the rest obtained from reference TRBV28 and TRBJ1-1, is as follows: DVKVTQSSRYLVKRTGEKVFLECVQDMDHENMFWYRQDPGLGLRLIYFSYDVKMKEKGDIPEGYSVSREKKERFSLILESASTNQTSMYLCASSFRRLEAFFGQGTRLTVV.

This sequence joins TRBV6-5 and TRBJ2-1, with 7 positions matching TRBD2. The CDR3 loop spans 12 amino acids. The germline CDR1 and CDR2 sequences are MNHEY and SVGAGI. V was clipped by 6 bases and J by 10 bases; unmatched bases: 6. Here the CDR3 reads CASSPKAGEQFF. CDR3 DNA: TGTGCCAGCAGCCCCAAAGCGGGGGAGCAGTTCTTC.

The J gene is TRBJ1-6, the V gene TRBV2; 7 bases match TRBD1. This CDR3 comprises 13 residues. Germline-derived CDR1 and CDR2 are SNHLY and FYNNEI. CDR3 sequence (DNA): TGTGCGACCCAGGCGCAGGGGGGATCACCCCTCCACTTT. Translation: CATQAQGGSPLHF. The full variable domain, its missing parts supplied by reference TRBV2 and TRBJ1-6, is EPEVTQTPSHQVTQMGQEVILRCVPISNHLYFYWYRQILGQKVEFLVSFYNNEISEKSEIFDDQFSVERPDGSNFTLKIRSTKLEDSAMYFCATQAQGGSPLHFGNGTRLTVT.

This clone has just one count. V gene TRBV5-6 combines with J gene TRBJ2-5, with D possibly being TRBD1 (6 bases). Germline CDR1 is SGHDT and CDR2 is YYEEEE. V lost 4 bases to trimming and J lost 1 base, with 11 bases between them. CDR3 size: 14 residues. The CDR3: CASSARQVQETQYF. CDR3 nucleotides: TGTGCCAGCAGCGCACGACAGGTCCAAGAGACCCAGTACTTC. Based on the CDR3 plus reference TRBV5-6 and TRBJ2-5, the full variable domain is DAGVTQSPTHLIKTRGQQVTLRCSPKSGHDTVSWYQQALGQGPQFIFQYYEEEERQRGNFPDRFSGHQFPNYSSELNVNALLLGDSALYLCASSARQVQETQYFGPGTRLLVL.

In this sample, this clone turned up once. The chain recombines TRBV27 with TRBJ2-3; TRBD2 aligns across 8 bases. The CDR3 length is 17 residues. Losses at the gene ends were 7 bases for V and 1 base for J; bases not matched to a gene: 13. The V gene's germline CDR1 is MNHEY and CDR2 SMNVEV (reference sequence). For the CDR3, the DNA is TGTGCCAGCATCCGGAAGGTCGGGGGGGGAGGCACAGATACGCAGTATTTT. Translating it yields CASIRKVGGGGTDTQYF.

This chain connects TRBV18 to TRBJ2-3, with D maybe TRBD2 (5 bases). Germline assignment: CDR1 KGHSH and CDR2 LQKENI. V lost 3 bases to trimming and J lost 6 bases, with 16 bases between them. This CDR3 contains 15 residues. The CDR3 sequence: CASSPPGITGDTQYF. The CDR3 DNA reads TGTGCCAGCTCACCTCCGGGAATTACGGGCGATACGCAGTATTTT.

V is TRBV6-1 and J is TRBJ1-1; D ambiguous. The ends were cut back, 2 bases at V and 1 base at J, with 8 bases in the middle. The CDR3 totals 14 residues. From germline, CDR1 is MNHNS and CDR2 SASEGT. CDR3 loop: CASSEPGRNTEAFF. The CDR3 nucleotides read TGTGCCAGCAGTGAACCCGGTAGGAACACTGAAGCTTTCTTT.

The chain is built from TRBV15 and TRBJ1-3, with 9 positions matching TRBD1. The CDR3 covers 18 residues. Germline CDR1 LNHNV, CDR2 YYDKDF (reference sequence). The junction had 16 bases not matched to a gene; V was cut back by 5 bases and J by 5 bases. The CDR3 here is CATSGDRASLGRRNTIYF. Written as DNA, the CDR3 is TGTGCCACCAGCGGGGACAGGGCGTCTCTAGGTCGAAGAAACACCATATATTTT. Drawing the rest from reference TRBV15 and TRBJ1-3, the complete variable domain is DAMVIQNPRYQVTQFGKPVTLSCSQTLNHNVMYWYQQKSSQAPKLLFHYYDKDFNNEADTPDNFQSRRPNTSFCFLDIRSPGLGDTAMYLCATSGDRASLGRRNTIYFGEGSWLTVV.

J is TRBJ1-5 and V is TRBV10-3; 7 bases fit TRBD1. The germline V gene has CDR1 ENHRY and CDR2 SYGVKD. The V gene end was trimmed by 2 bases and the J gene end by 2 bases; junction bases not matched to a gene: 0. CDR3 size: 14 residues. In DNA form, the CDR3 reads TGTGCCATCAGTGAGGGACAGGGCAATCAGCCCCAGCATTTT. This gives the protein CAISEGQGNQPQHF.

The J gene is TRBJ2-7, the V gene TRBV7-8; maybe TRBD2 (5 bases). V dropped 5 bases and J dropped 3 bases, with 11 bases sitting between them. The CDR3 spans 13 residues. The germline gives CDR1 SGHVS, CDR2 FQNEAQ. CDR3 protein: CASSADGLYEQYF. Here the CDR3 DNA reads TGTGCCAGCAGCGCGGACGGACTCTACGAGCAGTACTTC.

The chain combines TRBV18 with TRBJ2-2; TRBD1 matches at 9 bases. Germline V gives CDR1 KGHSH, CDR2 LQKENI. The V segment lost 4 bases and the J segment 1 base; nucleotides outside the gene matches: 4. The CDR3 length is 16 residues. CDR3 DNA sequence: TGTGCCAGCTCACTTTCGGGACAGGGGAACACCGGGGAGCTGTTTTTT. It encodes CASSLSGQGNTGELFF.

Comment on this clone: One junction end does not reproduce the germline sequence, and a read error may be involved. The rearrangement links TRBV7-7 to TRBJ2-5; 10 bases line up with TRBD1. Germline V gene data show CDR1 as SSHAT and CDR2 as FNYEAQ (reference sequence). The CDR3 consists of 15 residues. The CDR3 spells CASSSTGGWQETQYF. CDR3 coding DNA: TGTGCTAGCAGCTCGACAGGGGGCTGGCAAGAGACCCAGTACTTC.

The genes are TRBV5-1 and TRBJ2-7; D is undetermined. Germline CDR1 is SGHRS and CDR2 is YFSETQ. The V end lost 0 bases, the J end lost 3 bases, and 13 bases lay between the germline ends. The CDR3 spans 15 residues. Here the CDR3 reads CASSLGGQASYEQYF. The CDR3 DNA reads TGCGCCAGCAGCTTGGGTGGGCAGGCAAGCTACGAGCAGTACTTC.

Note on this clone: Compared with germline, one end of the junction differs, possibly owing to a read error. The V and J genes are TRBV5-8 and TRBJ2-7, with 8 bases lining up with TRBD2. CDR3 length: 15 amino acids. Germline V CDR1 and CDR2: SGHTS, YDEGEE. The CDR3 nucleotides read TGTGCCAACAGCTCCGGGGGGGCGAACCTCTACGAGCAGTACTTC. This codes for CANSSGGANLYEQYF.

V and J are TRBV5-1 and TRBJ2-7; 8 bases are shared with TRBD2. There are 17 residues in the CDR3. The ends lost 2 bases at V and 7 bases at J; junction bases unmatched: 17. The germline V gene encodes CDR1 SGHRS and CDR2 YFSETQ. The CDR3 sequence: CASSFAISGSGSREQYF. As DNA, the CDR3 is TGCGCCAGCAGCTTCGCAATCAGCGGGAGCGGATCGAGGGAGCAGTACTTC.

The rearrangement uses TRBV7-9 and TRBJ1-5, with D possibly matching TRBD1 (6 bases). This CDR3 contains 19 residues. Germline values: CDR1 SEHNR, CDR2 FQNEAQ (reference sequence). The ends were cut back, 0 bases at V and 0 bases at J, with 18 bases in the middle. The CDR3 DNA sequence: TGTGCCAGCAGCTTAGCGCCTGGGGGCAACTTTTATAGCAATCAGCCCCAGCATTTT. It yields the protein CASSLAPGGNFYSNQPQHF.

The chain is built from TRBV5-6 and TRBJ2-2; 14 bases agree with TRBD2. Trimming cost V 4 bases and J 7 bases; bases outside gene matches: 6. The CDR3 spans 16 residues. CDR1 and CDR2 from the germline V gene are SGHDT and YYEEEE. CDR3 in amino acids: CASSVGTSGRGGELFF. CDR3 coding DNA: TGTGCCAGCAGCGTTGGGACTAGCGGGAGAGGCGGGGAGCTGTTTTTT.

As to this clone: A junction end diverges from the germline sequence, so it may reflect a read error. The chain joins TRBV30 to TRBJ2-1, with 7 bases aligning to TRBD1. The CDR3 has 13 residues. CDR1 GTSNPN and CDR2 SVGIG come from the germline V gene (reference sequence). The CDR3 DNA sequence: TGTGCCCGCCGGGACAGAGGCTACAATGAGCAATTCTTC. Its protein is CARRDRGYNEQFF.

The chain employs TRBV30 and TRBJ1-5, with unresolved D. Trimming left V 3 bases short and J 9 bases short, with 21 bases between. CDR1 is GTSNPN, CDR2 SVGIG, per germline (reference sequence). This CDR3 has 15 residues. The CDR3 loop is CAWSAGQLPEGPQHF. The DNA of the CDR3 is TGTGCCTGGAGCGCCGGGCAGTTGCCTGAGGGGCCCCAGCATTTT. Full variable domain (outside the CDR3, taken from reference TRBV30 and TRBJ1-5): SQTIHQWPATLVQPVGSPLSLECTVEGTSNPNLYWYRQAAGRGLQLLFYSVGIGQISSEVPQNLSASRPQDRQFILSSKKLLLSDSGFYLCAWSAGQLPEGPQHFGDGTRLSIL.

The chain links TRBV28 to TRBJ2-1, with D hard to call. This CDR3 contains 15 residues. V was trimmed by 2 bases and J by 4 bases, leaving 12 bases between them. Germline CDR1 MDHEN, CDR2 SYDVKM. In DNA form, the CDR3 reads TGTGCCAGCAGTTTAAGGCGGAATCCATACAATGAGCAGTTCTTC. This gives the protein CASSLRRNPYNEQFF.

The chain carries TRBV11-2 and TRBJ2-1; 9 bases agree with TRBD1. CDR1 is SGHAT and CDR2 is FQNNGV in the germline V gene. This CDR3 contains 17 residues. Losses at the gene ends were 7 bases for V and 7 bases for J; bases not matched to a gene: 17. CDR3 nucleotides: TGTGCCAGCAACTCTCTTCACTCCGGACAGGGGAGGAATGAGCAGTTCTTC. Its translation: CASNSLHSGQGRNEQFF.

The chain employs TRBV12-2 and TRBJ2-3; the D call in the table, TRBD2, was not verified against the DNA. TRBV12-2 is tagged as a pseudogene. This CDR3 is built from 17 residues. The chain's CDR3 is CASRPPLDYTSTDTQYF. In nucleotides, the CDR3 is TGTGCAAGTCGCCCACCTCTCGACTACACCAGCACAGATACGCAGTATTTT.

V is TRBV28 and J is TRBJ1-2; D might be TRBD1 (5 bases). CDR1 is MDHEN and CDR2 is SYDVKM in the germline V gene. The CDR3 length is 13 residues. V dropped 10 bases and J dropped 4 bases, with 16 bases sitting between them. The CDR3 region has the DNA TGTGCCACCACCGGAGGGGCCGTCTATGGCTACACCTTC. Its protein is CATTGGAVYGYTF.

The chain couples TRBV5-1 to TRBJ1-1; 8 bases are shared with TRBD1. CDR1 is SGHRS, CDR2 YFSETQ, per germline. CDR3 length: 15 amino acids. The trim removed 4 bases at V and 3 bases at J, leaving 8 bases unmatched. DNA of the CDR3: TGCGCCAGCAGCAAATGGACAGGGAGGGACACTGAAGCTTTCTTT. Its protein is CASSKWTGRDTEAFF.